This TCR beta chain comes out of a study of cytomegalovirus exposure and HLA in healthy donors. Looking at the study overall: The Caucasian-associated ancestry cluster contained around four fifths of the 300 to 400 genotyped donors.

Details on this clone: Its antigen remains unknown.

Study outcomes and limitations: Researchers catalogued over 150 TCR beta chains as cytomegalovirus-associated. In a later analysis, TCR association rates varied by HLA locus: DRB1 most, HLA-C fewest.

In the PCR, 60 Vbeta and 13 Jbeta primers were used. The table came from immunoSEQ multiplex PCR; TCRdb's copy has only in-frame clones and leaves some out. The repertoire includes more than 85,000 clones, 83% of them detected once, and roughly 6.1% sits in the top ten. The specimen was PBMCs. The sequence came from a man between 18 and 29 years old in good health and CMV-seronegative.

The CDR3 sequence is CASSLGSPGNTIYF. CDR3 sequence (DNA): TGTGCCAGCAGCTTAGGCAGTCCTGGAAACACCATATATTTT. The J gene is TRBJ1-3, the V gene TRBV7-2; D not resolved. Trimming took off 1 base at V and 2 bases at J, with 6 bases between the two ends. There are 14 residues in the CDR3. Germline CDR1 is SGHTA and CDR2 is FQGNSA.